One sample yielded the 5 T cell receptor beta chains listed below, sequenced in a study of CD8 T cells in ankylosing spondylitis. Broader study findings: Under 10 highly homologous variants formed a TCR beta motif that appeared characteristic of ankylosing spondylitis blood.

TCRdb used MiXCR to reprocess the 5' RACE reads, holding one entry per CDR3 protein. This repertoire shows hundreds of thousands of distinct CDR3 sequences, approximately 11% found once; its top ten account for approximately 6.2%. Their antigen targets remain unknown. The sequenced material came from blood, either unsorted or a sorted T cell fraction (not recorded which). The receptors derive from a male donor with ankylosing spondylitis.

The genes are TRBV7-2 and TRBJ2-7, with TRBD2 matching 12 bases. The CDR3 loop spans 14 amino acids. Germline CDR1 SGHTA, CDR2 FQGNSA. The trim removed 8 bases at V and 5 bases at J, leaving 7 bases unmatched. In nucleotides, the CDR3 is TGTGCCAGCTCGAGACTAGCGGGAGTCAACGAGCAGTACTTC. This gives the protein CASSRLAGVNEQYF. Supplemented by reference TRBV7-2 and TRBJ2-7, the full variable domain reads GAGVSQSPSNKVTEKGKDVELRCDPISGHTALYWYRQSLGQGLEFLIYFQGNSAPDKSGLPSDRFSAERTGGSVSTLTIQRTQQEDSAVYLCASSRLAGVNEQYFGPGTRLTVT.

This clonotype was picked up many times. The chain employs TRBV20-1 and TRBJ2-3, with 10 nucleotides matching TRBD2. The germline V gene has CDR1 DFQATT and CDR2 SNEGSKA (reference sequence). The CDR3 has 14 amino acids. J gave up 6 bases and V 5 bases, and 8 bases lay outside the gene matches. CDR3 in DNA: TGCAGTGCTTGGACTAGCGGTAGCAGGGATACGCAGTATTTT. The encoded protein is CSAWTSGSRDTQYF.

This clonotype has ten or more counts. The chain employs TRBV5-6 and TRBJ1-1, with D possibly TRBD1 on 6 matching bases. V lost 2 bases and J lost 3, with 11 bases in between. The germline V gene has CDR1 SGHDT and CDR2 YYEEEE. CDR3 size: 14 residues. CDR3 in amino acids: CASSFSDRYTEAFF. For the CDR3, the DNA is TGTGCCAGCAGCTTTTCGGACAGATACACTGAAGCTTTCTTT.

This clonotype was picked up a small number of times. The V call is TRBV29-1, the J call TRBJ1-1; no clear D. The CDR3 is made up of 11 amino acids. Trimming pared 4 bases from V and 11 bases from J, leaving 14 bases between. Germline loops: CDR1 SQVTM, CDR2 ANQGSEA. CDR3 in amino acids: CSVVTISFAFF. CDR3 coding DNA: TGCAGCGTTGTTACAATTTCTTTCGCTTTCTTT. Combining the CDR3 with reference TRBV29-1 and TRBJ1-1 gives the whole variable domain SAVISQKPSRDICQRGTSLTIQCQVDSQVTMMFWYRQQPGQSLTLIATANQGSEATYESGFVIDKFPISRPNLTFSTLTVSNMSPEDSSIYLCSVVTISFAFFGQGTRLTVV.

This clonotype was detected ten times or more. The rearrangement uses TRBV20-1 and TRBJ1-5; possibly TRBD1 for D (5 bases). The CDR3 runs 16 residues. CDR1 and CDR2 from the germline V gene are DFQATT and SNEGSKA (reference sequence). The V and J ends lost 0 bases and 6 bases respectively, with 18 bases between them. The CDR3 coding sequence is TGCAGTGCTAGAGATTCCAGGGCCGGGACGAGTCAGCCCCAGCATTTT. This sequence encodes CSARDSRAGTSQPQHF.